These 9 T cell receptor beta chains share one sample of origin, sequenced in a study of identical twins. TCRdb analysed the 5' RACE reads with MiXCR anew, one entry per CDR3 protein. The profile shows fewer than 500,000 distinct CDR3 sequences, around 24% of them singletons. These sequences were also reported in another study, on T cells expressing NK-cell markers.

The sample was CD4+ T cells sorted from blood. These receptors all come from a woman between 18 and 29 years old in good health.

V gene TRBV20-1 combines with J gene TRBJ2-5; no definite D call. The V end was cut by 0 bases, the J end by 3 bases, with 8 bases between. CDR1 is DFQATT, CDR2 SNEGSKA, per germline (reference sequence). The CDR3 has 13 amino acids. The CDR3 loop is CSARDPEKETQYF. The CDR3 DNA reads TGCAGTGCTAGAGATCCGGAGAAAGAGACCCAGTACTTC.

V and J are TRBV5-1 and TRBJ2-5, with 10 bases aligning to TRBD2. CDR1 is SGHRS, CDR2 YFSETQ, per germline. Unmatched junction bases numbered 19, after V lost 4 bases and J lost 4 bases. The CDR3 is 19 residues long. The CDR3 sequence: CASSTPPRQRGGLGETQYF. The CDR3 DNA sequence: TGCGCCAGCAGCACACCCCCAAGGCAGCGGGGGGGCCTGGGAGAGACCCAGTACTTC.

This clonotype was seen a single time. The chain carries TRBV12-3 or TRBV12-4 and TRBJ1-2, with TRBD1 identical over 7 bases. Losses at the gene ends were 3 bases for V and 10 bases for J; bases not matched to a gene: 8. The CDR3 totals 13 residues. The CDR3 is CASSFQGEEDYTF. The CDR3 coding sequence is TGTGCCAGCAGTTTTCAGGGGGAGGAGGACTACACCTTC.

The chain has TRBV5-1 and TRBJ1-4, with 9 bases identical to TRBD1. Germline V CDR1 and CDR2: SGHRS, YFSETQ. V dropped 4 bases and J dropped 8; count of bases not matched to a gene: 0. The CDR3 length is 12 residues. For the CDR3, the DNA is TGCGCCAGCAGCGGGACAGGGGAAAAACTGTTTTTT. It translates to CASSGTGEKLFF.

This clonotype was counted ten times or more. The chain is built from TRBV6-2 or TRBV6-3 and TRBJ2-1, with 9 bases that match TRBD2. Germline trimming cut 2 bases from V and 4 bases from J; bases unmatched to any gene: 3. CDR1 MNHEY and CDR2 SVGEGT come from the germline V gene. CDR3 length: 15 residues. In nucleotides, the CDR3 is TGTGCCAGCAGTTACGCTAGCGGGACGTACAATGAGCAGTTCTTC. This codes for CASSYASGTYNEQFF.

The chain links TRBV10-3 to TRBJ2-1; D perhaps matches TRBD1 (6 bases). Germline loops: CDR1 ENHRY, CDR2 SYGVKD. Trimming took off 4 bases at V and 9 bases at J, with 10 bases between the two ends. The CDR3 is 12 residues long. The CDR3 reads CAISVSGVEQFF. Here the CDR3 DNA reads TGTGCCATCAGTGTTTCAGGGGTTGAGCAGTTCTTC.

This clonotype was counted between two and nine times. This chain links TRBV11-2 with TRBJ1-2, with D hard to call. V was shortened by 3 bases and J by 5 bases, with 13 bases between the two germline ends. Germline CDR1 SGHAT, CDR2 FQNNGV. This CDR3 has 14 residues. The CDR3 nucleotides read TGTGCCAGCAGCTTGGGTCCATTACTTTATGGCTACACCTTC. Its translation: CASSLGPLLYGYTF.

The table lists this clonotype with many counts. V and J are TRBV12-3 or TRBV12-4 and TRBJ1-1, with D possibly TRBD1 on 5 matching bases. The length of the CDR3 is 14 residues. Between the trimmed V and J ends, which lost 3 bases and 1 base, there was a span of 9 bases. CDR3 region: CASSFQGGNTEAFF. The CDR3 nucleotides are TGTGCCAGCAGTTTCCAGGGTGGGAACACTGAAGCTTTCTTT.

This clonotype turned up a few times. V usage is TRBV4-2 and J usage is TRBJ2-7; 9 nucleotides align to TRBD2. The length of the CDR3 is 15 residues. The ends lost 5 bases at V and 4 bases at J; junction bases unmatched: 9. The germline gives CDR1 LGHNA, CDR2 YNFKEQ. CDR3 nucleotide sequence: TGTGCCAGCAGCATGACGGCGGGAGGGTTATACGAGCAGTACTTC. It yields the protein CASSMTAGGLYEQYF.